These T cell receptor beta chains were read from a single sample in a study of shared clonotypes between healthy human individuals. Assay used: immunoSEQ multiplex PCR; TCRdb lists only in-frame clones, some missing. The data contain 560,000 or so clones, roughly 96% of them seen just once; the ten biggest clones take up 0.11%. The specimen sequenced was naive CD8+ T cells sorted from blood. Every receptor here comes from a woman aged 30 to 39 in good health. CDR3s include the opening cysteine and the closing phenylalanine or tryptophan. Each record gives: D gene, J gene, clone size, V gene, CDR3 protein, CDR3 DNA. D genes are given only for firm matches. Rows may omit the clone size; those that give it use once, few, many or a size class.

- TRBJ1-1 once TRBV11-3 CASSLDPWGMNTEAFF TGTGCCAGCAGCTTAGATCCTTGGGGTATGAACACTGAAGCTTTCTTT
TRBD1 TRBJ2-7 - TRBV5-1 CASSSYRGSYEQYF TGCGCCAGCAGCTCCTACAGGGGGTCCTACGAGCAGTACTTC
TRBD1 TRBJ2-7 - TRBV27 CASTPGTGFEQYF TGTGCCAGCACTCCCGGGACAGGGTTCGAGCAGTACTTC
- TRBJ1-1 - TRBV28 CASSDPGGTVAFF TGTGCCAGCAGTGATCCCGGGGGAACGGTGGCTTTCTTT
TRBD2 TRBJ2-7 once TRBV4-2 CASSQELAGGGEQYF TGTGCCAGCAGCCAAGAACTAGCGGGAGGGGGCGAGCAGTACTTC
- TRBJ1-2 - TRBV6-5 CASSYSMAGGRGYTF TGTGCCAGCAGTTACTCGATGGCGGGGGGTCGGGGCTACACCTTC
- TRBJ2-1 - TRBV5-4 CASRETRGNEQFF TGTGCCAGCAGGGAGACTAGGGGGAATGAGCAGTTCTTC
- TRBJ2-7 few TRBV2 CASHRGGAANEQYF TGTGCCAGCCATCGGGGAGGCGCCGCTAACGAGCAGTACTTC
- TRBJ2-1 - TRBV9 CASTGPTDNEQFF TGTGCCAGCACTGGACCGACGGACAATGAGCAGTTCTTC
- TRBJ2-7 - TRBV30 CAWSPGYEQYF TGTGCCTGGTCTCCAGGCTACGAGCAGTACTTC
- TRBJ2-2 - TRBV6-1 CASSEFGGGELFF TGTGCCAGCAGTGAATTCGGGGGCGGGGAGCTGTTTTTT
- TRBJ1-1 once TRBV11-2 CASSLDPTGNTEAFF TGTGCCAGCAGCTTAGATCCGACGGGGAACACTGAAGCTTTCTTT
TRBD2 TRBJ2-1 - TRBV19 CASSIGTSVYNEQFF TGTGCCAGTAGTATAGGTACTAGCGTTTACAATGAGCAGTTCTTC
- TRBJ2-7 once TRBV27 CASSSHTSKPPYEQYF TGTGCCAGCAGTTCCCATACTAGCAAGCCCCCCTACGAGCAGTACTTC
- TRBJ1-2 - TRBV6-5 CASSYSVSNYGYTF TGTGCCAGCAGTTACTCGGTCAGCAACTATGGCTACACCTTC
- TRBJ1-2 - TRBV7-2 CASSLAVNYGYTF TGTGCCAGCAGCTTAGCAGTAAACTATGGCTACACCTTC
- TRBJ1-5 - TRBV6-1 CASRQVGPGQPQHF TGTGCCAGCAGACAGGTCGGCCCGGGTCAGCCCCAGCATTTT
- TRBJ2-6 - TRBV27 CASSLRTGANVLTF TGTGCCAGCAGTTTAAGGACTGGGGCCAACGTCCTGACTTTC